This T cell receptor (beta chain) was captured by sequencing in a study of T-cell memory formation after mild COVID-19. This clonotype was observed at least ten times. TCRdb itself ran the 5' RACE reads through MiXCR, one entry per CDR3 protein. The repertoire consists of 140,000 to 150,000 distinct CDR3 sequences, with roughly 19% occurring once and the leading ten covering 2% to 2.5%. CDR1 SGHVS and CDR2 FNYEAQ come from the germline V gene. The length of the CDR3 is 15 residues. The ends were cut back, 2 bases at V and 13 bases at J, with 21 bases in the middle. The chain employs TRBV7-6 and TRBJ2-1; no clear D. Sequences were obtained from PBMCs or a T cell subset sorted from them (not recorded which). The origin of this receptor is an adult woman who had mild COVID-19 (a few samples of this study predate the infection). Cell type and time point are not known. In DNA, the CDR3 is TGTGCCAGCAGCTTAACCCGACCCCCCACAGTTCACCAGTTCTTC. Encoded protein: CASSLTRPPTVHQFF.